The 8 T cell receptor beta chains below all came from one sample that was sequenced in a study of blood T cell repertoires in COVID-19. Libraries were prepared by immunoSEQ multiplex PCR; TCRdb keeps only in-frame clonotypes and omits some of them. This sample has about 330,000 clones, with just over 85% found just once. The sample taken for sequencing was PBMCs or T cells enriched from blood (not recorded which). The receptors derive from a woman aged 18-29 years who had recovered from COVID-19.

This sequence joins TRBV30 and TRBJ2-3, with 10 nucleotides matching TRBD2. J gave up 3 bases and V 0 bases, and 3 bases lay outside the gene matches. This CDR3 spans 15 amino acids. Germline CDR1 reads GTSNPN; CDR2 reads SVGIG (reference sequence). For the CDR3, the DNA is TGTGCCTGGAGTGTAATGGGACTAGCGACAGATACGCAGTATTTT. Amino acids: CAWSVMGLATDTQYF.

V gene TRBV2 combines with J gene TRBJ1-6; 9 bases align to TRBD1. Germline V CDR1 and CDR2: SNHLY, FYNNEI. J was trimmed by 8 bases and V by 6 bases; bases with no gene match: 8. CDR3 length: 15 amino acids. This CDR3 is CASRLQGAMDSPLHF. For the CDR3, the DNA is TGTGCCAGCAGATTACAGGGGGCGATGGATTCACCCCTCCACTTT.

The chain carries TRBV5-8 and TRBJ1-1; tentative D call: TRBD1 (5 bases). CDR1 SGHTS and CDR2 YDEGEE come from the germline V gene. The CDR3 spans 15 residues. V was cut by 4 bases and J by 1 base, with 14 bases left in between. CDR3 bases: TGTGCCAGCAGCCTATACAGGTGGGGGAACACTGAAGCTTTCTTT. It encodes CASSLYRWGNTEAFF.

The genes are TRBV18 and TRBJ1-1, with 9 bases aligning to TRBD1. Germline CDR1 reads KGHSH; CDR2 reads LQKENI. With 3 bases clipped from V and 10 bases from J, the junction kept 9 bases outside the gene matches. The CDR3 loop spans 14 amino acids. The CDR3 bases are TGTGCCAGCTCACCTGGGACAGGGACTATTATAGCTTTCTTT. Protein product: CASSPGTGTIIAFF.

The V gene is TRBV19, the J gene TRBJ1-2; D is possibly TRBD1 (6 bases). The CDR3 is 15 residues long. Germline-derived CDR1 and CDR2 are LNHDA and SQIVND (reference sequence). V lost 8 bases to trimming and J lost 7 bases, with 23 bases between them. CDR3 sequence reads: CASATWLRTAVGYTF. The CDR3 DNA is TGTGCCAGTGCGACTTGGCTACGGACAGCTGTTGGCTACACCTTC.

The rearrangement joins TRBV5-1 to TRBJ2-3; weak D call: TRBD1 (5 bases). V dropped 1 base and J dropped 1 base, with 13 bases sitting between them. The CDR3 is made up of 16 amino acids. Germline CDR1 SGHRS, CDR2 YFSETQ. Here the CDR3 DNA reads TGCGCCAGCAGCTTGTCCCCCCGACAGCGCACAGATACGCAGTATTTT. This sequence encodes CASSLSPRQRTDTQYF.

The chain employs TRBV9 and TRBJ2-3, with 9 bases identical to TRBD2. V gave up 4 bases and J gave up 0 bases; unmatched junction bases: 3. This CDR3 is built from 15 residues. Germline CDR1 SGDLS, CDR2 YYNGEE. CDR3 amino acids: CASSPRGGSTDTQYF. CDR3 nucleotides: TGTGCCAGCAGCCCGCGGGGGGGAAGCACAGATACGCAGTATTTT.

The rearrangement joins TRBV29-1 to TRBJ1-5; D is possibly TRBD1 (5 bases). Between the trimmed V and J ends, which lost 6 bases and 4 bases, there was a span of 13 bases. From germline, CDR1 is SQVTM and CDR2 ANQGSEA. This CDR3 is built from 13 residues. CDR3 sequence: CSVGRDGNQPQHF. The CDR3 DNA is TGCAGCGTCGGCAGGGATGGAAATCAGCCCCAGCATTTT.